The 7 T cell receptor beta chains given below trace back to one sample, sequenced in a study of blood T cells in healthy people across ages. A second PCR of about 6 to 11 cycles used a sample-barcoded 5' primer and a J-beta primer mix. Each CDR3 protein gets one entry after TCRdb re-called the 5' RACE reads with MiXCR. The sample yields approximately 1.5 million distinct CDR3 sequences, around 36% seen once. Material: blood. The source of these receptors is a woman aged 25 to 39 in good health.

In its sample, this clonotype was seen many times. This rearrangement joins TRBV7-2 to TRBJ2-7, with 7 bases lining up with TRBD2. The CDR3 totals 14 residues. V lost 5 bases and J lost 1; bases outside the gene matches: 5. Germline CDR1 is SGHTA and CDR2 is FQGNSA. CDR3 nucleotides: TGTGCCAGCAGCCCCGGGAGGAGGTCCTACGAGCAGTACTTC. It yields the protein CASSPGRRSYEQYF.

The CDR3 loop is CASSLVVRLAGGGEQYF. The CDR3 coding sequence is TGTGCCAGCAGCTTAGTTGTCCGGCTAGCGGGAGGCGGCGAGCAGTACTTC. V gene TRBV7-9 combines with J gene TRBJ2-7, with 11 bases that match TRBD2. The CDR3 sequence is 17 residues long. V gave up 1 base and J gave up 6 bases; unmatched junction bases: 11. Germline CDR1 SEHNR, CDR2 FQNEAQ (reference sequence).

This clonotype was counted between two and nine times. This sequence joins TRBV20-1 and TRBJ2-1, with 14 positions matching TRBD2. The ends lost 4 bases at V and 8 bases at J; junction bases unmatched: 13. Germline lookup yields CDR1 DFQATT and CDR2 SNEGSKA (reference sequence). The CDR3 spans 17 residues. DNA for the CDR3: TGCAGTGCTATTCACCCGGGACTAGCGGGAGAGGGGGATGAGCAGTTCTTC. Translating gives CSAIHPGLAGEGDEQFF.

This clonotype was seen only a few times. The CDR3 nucleotides are TGTGCCATCAGTGAGTCGGGACAGGTCTATGGCTACACCTTC. Residues: CAISESGQVYGYTF. The gene calls are TRBV10-3 and TRBJ1-2; 8 nucleotides line up with TRBD1. V lost 0 bases and J lost 4; bases outside the gene matches: 1. The CDR3 is 14 residues long. The germline V gene encodes CDR1 ENHRY and CDR2 SYGVKD.

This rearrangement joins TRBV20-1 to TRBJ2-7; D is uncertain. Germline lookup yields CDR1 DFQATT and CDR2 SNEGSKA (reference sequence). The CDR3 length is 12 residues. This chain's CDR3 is CNAPGQLYEQYF. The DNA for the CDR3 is TGCAATGCCCCCGGGCAGCTCTACGAGCAGTACTTC.

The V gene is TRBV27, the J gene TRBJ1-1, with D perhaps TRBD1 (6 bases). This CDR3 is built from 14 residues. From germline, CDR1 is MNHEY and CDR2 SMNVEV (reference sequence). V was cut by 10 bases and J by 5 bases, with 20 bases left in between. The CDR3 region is CANSEAQGGTEAFF. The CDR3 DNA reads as TGTGCCAACAGCGAGGCACAGGGCGGGACTGAAGCTTTCTTT.

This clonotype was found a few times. CDR3 in amino acids: CASSQETTSGFNSYEQYF. The CDR3, as DNA: TGTGCCAGCAGCCAAGAAACGACTAGCGGATTCAACTCCTACGAGCAGTACTTC. V usage is TRBV4-2 and J usage is TRBJ2-7; 9 nucleotides line up with TRBD2. The germline V gene encodes CDR1 LGHNA and CDR2 YNFKEQ. With V trimmed by 0 bases and J by 0 bases, 9 bases remained unmatched. The length of the CDR3 is 18 residues.